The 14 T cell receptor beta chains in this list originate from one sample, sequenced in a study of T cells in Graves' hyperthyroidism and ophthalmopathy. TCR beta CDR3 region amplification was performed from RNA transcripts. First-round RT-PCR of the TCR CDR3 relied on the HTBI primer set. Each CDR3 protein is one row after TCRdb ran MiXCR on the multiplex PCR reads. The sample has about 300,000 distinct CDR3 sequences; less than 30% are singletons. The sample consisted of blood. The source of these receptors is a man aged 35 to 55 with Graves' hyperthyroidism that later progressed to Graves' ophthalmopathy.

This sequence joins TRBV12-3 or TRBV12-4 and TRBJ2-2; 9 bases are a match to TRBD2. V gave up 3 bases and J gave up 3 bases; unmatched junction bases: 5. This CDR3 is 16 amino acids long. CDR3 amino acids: CASSLGLAKDTGELFF. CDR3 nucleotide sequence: TGTGCCAGCAGTTTGGGACTAGCCAAGGACACCGGGGAGCTGTTTTTT.

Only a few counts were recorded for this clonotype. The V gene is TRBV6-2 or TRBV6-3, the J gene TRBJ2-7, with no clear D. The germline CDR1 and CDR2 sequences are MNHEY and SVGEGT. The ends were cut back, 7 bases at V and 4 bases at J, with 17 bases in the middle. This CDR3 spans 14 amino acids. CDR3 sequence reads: CASTEPGYTYEQYF. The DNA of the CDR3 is TGTGCCAGCACCGAGCCGGGTTATACGTACGAGCAGTACTTC.

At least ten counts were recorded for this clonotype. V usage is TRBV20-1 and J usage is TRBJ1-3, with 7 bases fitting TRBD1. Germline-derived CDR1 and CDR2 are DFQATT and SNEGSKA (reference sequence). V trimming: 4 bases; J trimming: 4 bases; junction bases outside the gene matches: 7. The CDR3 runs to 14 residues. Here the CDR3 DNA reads TGCAGTGCTACCGTTGACAGGGCCGGAAACACCATATATTTT. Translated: CSATVDRAGNTIYF.

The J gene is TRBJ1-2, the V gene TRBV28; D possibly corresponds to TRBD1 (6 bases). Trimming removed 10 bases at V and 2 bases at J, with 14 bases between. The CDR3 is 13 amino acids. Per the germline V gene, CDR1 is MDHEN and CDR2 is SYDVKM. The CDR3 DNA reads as TGTGCCACCCGGGACGGGACAAACTATGGCTACACCTTC. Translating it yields CATRDGTNYGYTF.

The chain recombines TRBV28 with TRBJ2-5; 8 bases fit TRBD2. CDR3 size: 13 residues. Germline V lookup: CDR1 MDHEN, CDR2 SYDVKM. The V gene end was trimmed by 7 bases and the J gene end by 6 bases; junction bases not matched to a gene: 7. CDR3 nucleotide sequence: TGTGCCAGCAAGGCAGCGGGAGAAAAGACCCAGTACTTC. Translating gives CASKAAGEKTQYF. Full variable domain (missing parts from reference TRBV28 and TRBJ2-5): DVKVTQSSRYLVKRTGEKVFLECVQDMDHENMFWYRQDPGLGLRLIYFSYDVKMKEKGDIPEGYSVSREKKERFSLILESASTNQTSMYLCASKAAGEKTQYFGPGTRLLVL.

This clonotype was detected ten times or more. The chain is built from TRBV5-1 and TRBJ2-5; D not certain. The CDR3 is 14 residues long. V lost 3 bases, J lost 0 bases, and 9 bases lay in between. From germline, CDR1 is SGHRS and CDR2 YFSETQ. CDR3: CASSSQDHQETQYF. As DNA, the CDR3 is TGCGCCAGCAGCTCTCAGGACCACCAAGAGACCCAGTACTTC.

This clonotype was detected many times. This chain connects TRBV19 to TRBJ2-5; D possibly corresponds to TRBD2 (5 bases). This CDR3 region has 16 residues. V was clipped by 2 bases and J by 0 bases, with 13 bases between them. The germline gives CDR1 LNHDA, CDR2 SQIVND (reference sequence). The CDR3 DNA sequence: TGTGCCAGTAGTATAAGCGACTATACGTACCAAGAGACCCAGTACTTC. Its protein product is CASSISDYTYQETQYF.

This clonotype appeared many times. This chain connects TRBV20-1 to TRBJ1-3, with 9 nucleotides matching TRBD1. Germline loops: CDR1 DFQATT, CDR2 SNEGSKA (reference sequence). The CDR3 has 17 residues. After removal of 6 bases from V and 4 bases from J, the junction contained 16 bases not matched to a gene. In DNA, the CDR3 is TGCAGTGCCCAATCATGGCCGGGACAGGGAAAAGGAAACACCATATATTTT. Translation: CSAQSWPGQGKGNTIYF.

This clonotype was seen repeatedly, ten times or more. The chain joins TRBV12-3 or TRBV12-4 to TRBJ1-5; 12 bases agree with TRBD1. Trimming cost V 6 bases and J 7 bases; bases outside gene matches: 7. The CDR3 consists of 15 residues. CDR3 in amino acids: CASRLGTGGGQPQHF. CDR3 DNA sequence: TGTGCCAGCAGACTCGGGACAGGGGGCGGACAGCCCCAGCATTTT.

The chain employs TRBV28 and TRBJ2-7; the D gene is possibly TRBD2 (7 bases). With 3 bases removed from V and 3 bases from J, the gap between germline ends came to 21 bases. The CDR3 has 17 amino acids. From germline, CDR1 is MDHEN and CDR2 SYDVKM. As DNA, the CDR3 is TGTGCCAGCAGTTTTTCTCTAGCTAAGGGAGGGGGCTACGAGCAGTACTTC. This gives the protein CASSFSLAKGGGYEQYF.

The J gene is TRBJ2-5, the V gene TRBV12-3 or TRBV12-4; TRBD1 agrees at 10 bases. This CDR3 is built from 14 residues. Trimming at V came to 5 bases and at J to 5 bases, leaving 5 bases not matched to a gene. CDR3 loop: CASSIDRGPETQYF. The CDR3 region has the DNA TGTGCCAGCAGTATTGACAGGGGGCCTGAGACCCAGTACTTC.

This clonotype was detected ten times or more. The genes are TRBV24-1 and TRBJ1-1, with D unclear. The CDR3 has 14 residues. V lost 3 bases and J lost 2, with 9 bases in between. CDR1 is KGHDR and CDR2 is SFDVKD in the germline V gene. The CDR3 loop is CATSDGGLNTEAFF. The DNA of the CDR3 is TGTGCCACCAGTGATGGAGGACTCAACACTGAAGCTTTCTTT.

The CDR3 sequence: CASSAGQGSATEAFF. DNA of the CDR3: TGTGCCAGCAGTGCGGGACAGGGCTCGGCGACTGAAGCTTTCTTT. The chain recombines TRBV6-1 with TRBJ1-1; 9 bases agree with TRBD1. CDR3 length: 15 amino acids. V lost 4 bases, J lost 5 bases, and 8 bases stayed unmatched. CDR1 is MNHNS and CDR2 is SASEGT in the germline V gene.

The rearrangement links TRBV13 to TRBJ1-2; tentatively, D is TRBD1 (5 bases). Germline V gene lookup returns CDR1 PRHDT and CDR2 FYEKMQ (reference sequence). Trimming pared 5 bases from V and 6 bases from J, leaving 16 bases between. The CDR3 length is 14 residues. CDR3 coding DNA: TGTGCCAGCAGCGGCCGTGAGGGGACCGATGGCTACACCTTC. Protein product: CASSGREGTDGYTF.